These 26 T cell receptor beta chains share one sample of origin, sequenced in a study of PD-L1 blockade in urothelial cancer. Some clones are missing from TCRdb's copy, which holds only in-frame ones; the method was immunoSEQ multiplex PCR. The table includes some 79,000 clones, around 80% detected once. Here the sequenced sample was PBMCs, taken around atezolizumab (anti-PD-L1) treatment. These receptors all come from a man between 65 and 85 years old with urothelial cancer.

The V and J genes are TRBV7-6 and TRBJ2-3; D is perhaps TRBD2 (6 bases). CDR1 is SGHVS, CDR2 FNYEAQ, per germline. The CDR3 loop spans 17 amino acids. Trimming stripped 5 bases from V and 2 bases from J, with 20 bases between. The CDR3 coding sequence is TGTGCCAGCAGCCGGTCCGGGGCGGGGCCCCTCACAGATACGCAGTATTTT. The encoded protein is CASSRSGAGPLTDTQYF.

The genes are TRBV7-7 and TRBJ2-1; D uncertain. This CDR3 has 15 amino acids. V dropped 5 bases and J dropped 6 bases, with 17 bases sitting between them. CDR1 and CDR2 (germline): SSHAT, FNYEAQ (reference sequence). The CDR3 DNA reads TGTGCCAGCAGCCCCATGACGGCCCCGGGCAATGAGCAGTTCTTC. Translating gives CASSPMTAPGNEQFF.

The V and J genes are TRBV11-3 and TRBJ2-3, with no clear D. The CDR3 length is 14 residues. Germline assignment: CDR1 SGHNT and CDR2 YENEEA. The germline V and J ends were trimmed by 4 bases and 3 bases, with 11 bases remaining between them. CDR3 protein: CASSYSPVTDTQYF. DNA of the CDR3: TGTGCCAGCAGCTACTCTCCGGTTACAGATACGCAGTATTTT.

The rearrangement links TRBV7-3 to TRBJ2-2; 14 positions agree with TRBD2. With V trimmed by 2 bases and J by 3 bases, 5 bases remained unmatched. The CDR3 is 18 residues long. Germline V gives CDR1 SGHTA, CDR2 FQGTGA. The CDR3 bases are TGTGCCAGCAGCTTAGGGGGACTAGCGGGGGCCTACACCGGGGAGCTGTTTTTT. This encodes CASSLGGLAGAYTGELFF. The variable domain in full, with the rest retrieved from reference TRBV7-3 and TRBJ2-2, is GAGVSQTPSNKVTEKGKYVELRCDPISGHTALYWYRQSLGQGPEFLIYFQGTGAADDSGLPNDRFFAVRPEGSVSTLKIQRTERGDSAVYLCASSLGGLAGAYTGELFFGEGSRLTVL.

The genes are TRBV6-1 and TRBJ1-4; D may be TRBD1 (5 bases). This CDR3 is 14 amino acids long. V was pared by 5 bases and J by 5 bases, with 12 bases between. CDR1 is MNHNS and CDR2 is SASEGT in the germline V gene. The CDR3 protein is CASSSVGRNEKLFF. The DNA for the CDR3 is TGTGCCAGCAGTTCTGTGGGGCGAAATGAAAAACTGTTTTTT.

V is TRBV2 and J is TRBJ2-5; 10 positions agree with TRBD2. J was trimmed by 1 base and V by 8 bases; bases with no gene match: 7. Germline loops: CDR1 SNHLY, CDR2 FYNNEI. The CDR3 runs 15 residues. The CDR3 loop reads CASGAQRGGQETQYF. CDR3 DNA sequence: TGTGCCAGCGGGGCCCAGCGGGGGGGCCAAGAGACCCAGTACTTC.

This clone has a single count. CDR3: CASHPTGVHTEAFF. CDR3 coding DNA: TGTGCCAGCCACCCGACAGGGGTGCACACTGAAGCTTTCTTT. The chain has TRBV2 and TRBJ1-1; 8 bases align to TRBD1. The germline gives CDR1 SNHLY, CDR2 FYNNEI. V was clipped by 8 bases and J by 3 bases; unmatched bases: 8. The CDR3 is 14 amino acids.

This chain connects TRBV4-1 to TRBJ2-7; D perhaps matches TRBD2 (6 bases). CDR1 and CDR2 from the germline V gene are MGHRA and YSYEKL. The V gene lost 0 bases and the J gene lost 3 bases, with 9 bases spanning the gap. The CDR3 is 14 residues long. As DNA, the CDR3 is TGCGCCAGCAGCCAAGACGCCGGGAGCTACGAGCAGTACTTC. This encodes CASSQDAGSYEQYF.

The rearrangement links TRBV5-6 to TRBJ2-1; 12 bases are a match to TRBD2. With V trimmed by 3 bases and J by 4 bases, 5 bases remained unmatched. Germline V gene lookup returns CDR1 SGHDT and CDR2 YYEEEE. The CDR3 has 16 amino acids. The DNA of the CDR3 is TGTGCCAGCAGCTGGACTAGCGGGACTAGTTACAATGAGCAGTTCTTC. Protein sequence: CASSWTSGTSYNEQFF.

The chain uses TRBV11-3 and TRBJ1-1; unclear D gene. The germline V gene has CDR1 SGHNT and CDR2 YENEEA. There are 15 residues in the CDR3. V was pared by 4 bases and J by 1 base, with 13 bases between. The CDR3 is CASSSGRLGNTEAFF. CDR3 sequence (DNA): TGTGCCAGCAGCTCCGGGAGGTTGGGGAACACTGAAGCTTTCTTT.

This chain uses TRBV6-5 with TRBJ1-2, with D hard to call. V gave up 2 bases and J gave up 3 bases, with 13 bases separating them. CDR3 length: 15 amino acids. Germline CDR1 reads MNHEY; CDR2 reads SVGAGI. The CDR3 coding sequence is TGTGCCAGCAGTTACGAAGTCAGGTCGGACTATGGCTACACCTTC. It codes for CASSYEVRSDYGYTF.

This clone came up once. The chain couples TRBV5-6 to TRBJ2-7, with 8 bases matching TRBD2. The CDR3 is 15 residues long. The junction had 9 bases not matched to a gene; V was cut back by 2 bases and J by 5 bases. Germline assignment: CDR1 SGHDT and CDR2 YYEEEE. The CDR3 DNA is TGTGCCAGCAGCTTAACTAGCGGAGTGGGGGACGAGCAGTACTTC. The encoded protein is CASSLTSGVGDEQYF.

This chain connects TRBV7-2 to TRBJ2-7; 9 positions agree with TRBD1. The length of the CDR3 is 15 residues. V trimming: 5 bases; J trimming: 4 bases; junction bases outside the gene matches: 9. The germline V gene encodes CDR1 SGHTA and CDR2 FQGNSA. CDR3 sequence reads: CASSDRDRVMYEQYF. Here the CDR3 DNA reads TGTGCCAGCAGCGACCGGGACAGGGTGATGTACGAGCAGTACTTC.

V usage is TRBV11-2 and J usage is TRBJ2-1; 10 bases align to TRBD1. The germline gives CDR1 SGHAT, CDR2 FQNNGV. CDR3 length: 16 amino acids. The V segment lost 3 bases and the J segment 6 bases; nucleotides outside the gene matches: 8. This chain's CDR3 is CASSFGGTGEGNEQFF. The CDR3 DNA sequence: TGTGCCAGCAGCTTCGGGGGGACAGGGGAGGGCAATGAGCAGTTCTTC.

The chain recombines TRBV19 with TRBJ2-3; possibly TRBD2 for D (7 bases). V dropped 1 base and J dropped 1 base, with 12 bases sitting between them. The CDR3 loop spans 16 amino acids. Germline CDR1 LNHDA, CDR2 SQIVND (reference sequence). CDR3 DNA sequence: TGTGCCAGTAGTATAGTACACGGGGGGCGCACAGATACGCAGTATTTT. It encodes CASSIVHGGRTDTQYF.

This clone was picked up one time. The chain is built from TRBV4-1 and TRBJ1-1; no clear D. From germline, CDR1 is MGHRA and CDR2 YSYEKL. The CDR3 is 16 amino acids. V shed 0 bases and J shed 1 base, with 12 bases lying between them. This CDR3 reads CASSQDTALTNTEAFF. The CDR3 DNA reads as TGCGCCAGCAGCCAAGATACCGCACTAACGAACACTGAAGCTTTCTTT.

The CDR3 loop reads CASSTGQLSGNTIYF. DNA for the CDR3: TGCGCCAGCAGCACGGGACAGCTCTCTGGAAACACCATATATTTT. The rearrangement joins TRBV5-1 to TRBJ1-3; 7 bases align to TRBD1. The CDR3 sequence is 15 residues long. After removal of 4 bases from V and 0 bases from J, the junction contained 4 bases not matched to a gene. Germline CDR1 and CDR2: SGHRS and YFSETQ. The full variable domain, its missing parts supplied by reference TRBV5-1 and TRBJ1-3, is KAGVTQTPRYLIKTRGQQVTLSCSPISGHRSVSWYQQTPGQGLQFLFEYFSETQRNKGNFPGRFSGRQFSNSRSEMNVSTLELGDSALYLCASSTGQLSGNTIYFGEGSWLTVV.

The V call is TRBV7-8, the J call TRBJ2-1; D remains ambiguous. V shed 3 bases and J shed 7 bases, with 16 bases lying between them. CDR1 is SGHVS, CDR2 FQNEAQ, per germline. The CDR3 extends over 15 amino acids. The CDR3 nucleotides are TGTGCCAGCAGCTTGATGGGCGCCGTCGAGAATGAGCAGTTCTTC. It translates to CASSLMGAVENEQFF.

In DNA form, the CDR3 reads TGCAGCGTCGGACAGGGGGAGGCCGGGGAGCTGTTTTTT. Protein: CSVGQGEAGELFF. This chain links TRBV29-1 with TRBJ2-2; 10 bases line up with TRBD1. Germline V lookup: CDR1 SQVTM, CDR2 ANQGSEA. CDR3 length: 13 residues. The trim removed 6 bases at V and 6 bases at J, leaving 4 bases unmatched.

This rearrangement joins TRBV6-5 to TRBJ2-1; 7 nucleotides match TRBD2. V was clipped by 8 bases and J by 5 bases; unmatched bases: 6. The CDR3 contains 13 residues. Germline CDR1 reads MNHEY; CDR2 reads SVGAGI. The DNA of the CDR3 is TGTGCCAGCGCTAGCGGAGCCCACAATGAGCAGTTCTTC. This encodes CASASGAHNEQFF.

This rearrangement joins TRBV4-1 to TRBJ2-2; TRBD1 might be the D (5 bases). Trimming cost V 4 bases and J 3 bases, with 9 bases left between them. CDR1 is MGHRA, CDR2 YSYEKL, per germline. The CDR3 spans 14 residues. This CDR3 reads CASSPKTDTGELFF. In DNA form, the CDR3 reads TGCGCCAGCAGCCCCAAGACAGACACCGGGGAGCTGTTTTTT.

This chain links TRBV7-6 with TRBJ2-3, with TRBD2 matching 9 bases. J lost 2 bases, V lost 2 bases, and 5 bases had no gene match. This CDR3 is built from 16 residues. CDR1 and CDR2 from the germline V gene are SGHVS and FNYEAQ. CDR3 loop: CASSLLGTSLTDTQYF. The DNA of the CDR3 is TGTGCCAGCAGCTTACTCGGGACTAGCCTCACAGATACGCAGTATTTT.

The V and J genes are TRBV9 and TRBJ2-1; 7 bases are shared with TRBD2. CDR1 and CDR2 from the germline V gene are SGDLS and YYNGEE. The CDR3 is made up of 15 amino acids. V shed 0 bases and J 2 bases; nucleotides not matched to a gene: 2. The CDR3 loop reads CASSVGAGAYNEQFF. The CDR3 DNA sequence: TGTGCCAGCAGCGTAGGTGCGGGGGCCTACAATGAGCAGTTCTTC.

This clone showed up many times. This chain joins TRBV4-2 and TRBJ1-1; weak D call: TRBD1 (6 bases). CDR1 and CDR2 (germline): LGHNA, YNFKEQ. CDR3 length: 14 amino acids. The V gene lost 0 bases and the J gene lost 1 base, with 6 bases spanning the gap. The CDR3 sequence: CASSQDRGNTEAFF. CDR3 in DNA: TGTGCCAGCAGCCAAGACAGGGGGAACACTGAAGCTTTCTTT.

The J gene is TRBJ2-3, the V gene TRBV13, with 10 bases aligning to TRBD2. Trimming at V came to 4 bases and at J to 4 bases, leaving 5 bases not matched to a gene. Germline values: CDR1 PRHDT, CDR2 FYEKMQ (reference sequence). The CDR3 loop spans 15 amino acids. The CDR3: CASSSGTSEPDTQYF. CDR3 in DNA: TGTGCCAGCAGCTCCGGGACTAGCGAGCCAGATACGCAGTATTTT.

This clone was detected only a few times. The chain employs TRBV5-5 and TRBJ1-2, with TRBD1 matching 7 bases. The length of the CDR3 is 14 residues. V was pared by 2 bases and J by 8 bases, with 9 bases of the junction left unmatched. The germline CDR1 and CDR2 sequences are SGHKS and YYEKEE (reference sequence). In DNA form, the CDR3 reads TGTGCCAGCAGCTTTCCAACAGGGGTACAGGGCTACACCTTC. Translated, it gives CASSFPTGVQGYTF.